The clone carrying this T cell receptor beta chain was counted between two and nine times. This entry is derived from a study of identical twins. A universal primer site came from template switching; cDNA carried unique molecular identifiers. A single record per CDR3 protein comes from TCRdb applying MiXCR to the 5' RACE reads. The repertoire has 430,000 or so distinct CDR3 sequences, around 24% of them found once; the top ten carry over 2.5%. Unmatched junction bases numbered 18, after V lost 5 bases and J lost 0 bases. This CDR3 is built from 21 residues. Germline CDR1 and CDR2: PRHDT and FYEKMQ (reference sequence). The same specimen was also included in a second study, on T cells expressing NK-cell markers. Turning to that study: With an anti-gamma-delta TCR antibody, sorting in several experiments was kept to alpha-beta TCR T cells.

The sequenced sample consisted of CD4+ T cells sorted from blood. The rearrangement joins TRBV13 to TRBJ2-1, with TRBD2 matching 11 bases. The clonotype originates from a woman under 30 in good health. The CDR3 nucleotides read TGTGCCAGCAGCCCCCGGCGAGGGGCTAGCGGGAGGTCGAGCTCCTACAATGAGCAGTTCTTC. It is translated as CASSPRRGASGRSSSYNEQFF.